Below are 27 T cell receptor beta chains sequenced from a single sample in a study of cytomegalovirus exposure and HLA in healthy donors. PCR employed 60 Vbeta and 13 Jbeta primers. Here immunoSEQ multiplex PCR was the method, and the copy in TCRdb shows in-frame clones only, minus some. The clone table shows some 200,000 clones, with the ten largest holding roughly 1.2%. Input material: PBMCs. All receptors derive from a girl aged 2 to 10 in good health and CMV-seropositive.

This rearrangement joins TRBV19 to TRBJ1-1; the match to TRBD1 covers 9 bases. The CDR3 is made up of 14 amino acids. V was clipped by 6 bases and J by 5 bases; unmatched bases: 7. The V gene's germline CDR1 is LNHDA and CDR2 SQIVND (reference sequence). The CDR3 protein is CASSPDRGWTEAFF. The CDR3 nucleotides are TGTGCCAGTAGCCCGGACAGGGGATGGACTGAAGCTTTCTTT.

This rearrangement joins TRBV18 to TRBJ1-1, with D possibly being TRBD1 (5 bases). Germline lookup yields CDR1 KGHSH and CDR2 LQKENI. The CDR3 contains 14 residues. Trimming took off 3 bases at V and 5 bases at J, with 13 bases between the two ends. The CDR3: CASSPLAGETEAFF. As DNA, the CDR3 is TGTGCCAGCTCACCTCTCGCGGGGGAAACTGAAGCTTTCTTT.

The chain is built from TRBV27 and TRBJ1-2, with D perhaps TRBD1 (6 bases). V dropped 4 bases and J dropped 7 bases, with 13 bases sitting between them. The CDR3 loop spans 13 amino acids. Germline CDR1 is MNHEY and CDR2 is SMNVEV (reference sequence). The chain's CDR3 is CASSSTYRVGYTF. Written as DNA, the CDR3 is TGTGCCAGCAGTTCCACCTACAGGGTTGGCTACACCTTC.

The chain carries TRBV5-1 and TRBJ2-5; maybe TRBD1 (6 bases). Trimming cost V 0 bases and J 3 bases, with 12 bases left between them. The CDR3 covers 15 residues. CDR1 SGHRS and CDR2 YFSETQ come from the germline V gene. The CDR3 DNA sequence: TGCGCCAGCAGCTTGGGACTAACAGGGAAAGAGACCCAGTACTTC. Protein product: CASSLGLTGKETQYF.

The gene calls are TRBV5-6 and TRBJ1-3; 12 bases agree with TRBD1. The CDR3 has 16 amino acids. Germline assignment: CDR1 SGHDT and CDR2 YYEEEE. The V gene end was trimmed by 4 bases and the J gene end by 2 bases; junction bases not matched to a gene: 4. The CDR3 protein is CASSIRDRGPGNTIYF. The CDR3, as DNA: TGTGCCAGCAGCATCCGGGACAGGGGGCCTGGAAACACCATATATTTT.

This chain connects TRBV6-5 to TRBJ2-1; 9 bases align to TRBD1. Germline CDR1 and CDR2: MNHEY and SVGAGI. CDR3 length: 15 residues. The V and J ends lost 2 bases and 8 bases, in that order; junction bases with no gene match: 7. CDR3: CASSYGDRDFDEQFF. CDR3 DNA: TGTGCCAGCAGTTACGGGGACAGGGACTTCGATGAGCAGTTCTTC.

The V gene is TRBV2, the J gene TRBJ2-2; D is uncertain. The CDR3 runs to 14 residues. Between the trimmed V and J ends, which lost 8 bases and 1 base, there was a span of 11 bases. Germline V CDR1 and CDR2: SNHLY, FYNNEI. The CDR3 loop is CASSVERNTGELFF. CDR3 in DNA: TGTGCCAGCTCGGTCGAGCGGAACACCGGGGAGCTGTTTTTT. Variable domain in full (rest from reference TRBV2 and TRBJ2-2): EPEVTQTPSHQVTQMGQEVILRCVPISNHLYFYWYRQILGQKVEFLVSFYNNEISEKSEIFDDQFSVERPDGSNFTLKIRSTKLEDSAMYFCASSVERNTGELFFGEGSRLTVL.

The V and J genes are TRBV7-9 and TRBJ2-2, with 8 bases fitting TRBD2. The CDR3 contains 17 residues. Germline V gene data show CDR1 as SEHNR and CDR2 as FQNEAQ (reference sequence). V gave up 6 bases and J gave up 7 bases; unmatched junction bases: 16. CDR3: CASRSKPGLVFVGELFF. Here the CDR3 DNA reads TGTGCCAGCAGGTCAAAGCCGGGACTAGTTTTCGTCGGGGAGCTGTTTTTT. Full variable domain (outside the CDR3, taken from reference TRBV7-9 and TRBJ2-2): DTGVSQNPRHKITKRGQNVTFRCDPISEHNRLYWYRQTLGQGPEFLTYFQNEAQLEKSRLLSDRFSAERPKGSFSTLEIQRTEQGDSAMYLCASRSKPGLVFVGELFFGEGSRLTVL.

The chain has TRBV6-5 and TRBJ1-3; tentative D call: TRBD1 (5 bases). Germline CDR1 is MNHEY and CDR2 is SVGAGI. The V gene lost 8 bases and the J gene lost 9 bases, with 11 bases spanning the gap. The CDR3 is made up of 11 amino acids. CDR3 region: CASGSGGTIYF. CDR3 sequence (DNA): TGTGCCAGCGGGTCGGGGGGCACCATATATTTT.

The rearrangement joins TRBV2 to TRBJ1-2, with TRBD1 matching over 10 bases. V was pared by 7 bases and J by 3 bases, with 2 bases of the junction left unmatched. Germline-derived CDR1 and CDR2 are SNHLY and FYNNEI. The CDR3 is 13 residues long. The CDR3 coding sequence is TGTGCCAGCATGACAGGGGGCTACTATGGCTACACCTTC. It is translated as CASMTGGYYGYTF.

The rearrangement joins TRBV6-6 to TRBJ2-5; no firm D call. The V gene's germline CDR1 is MNHNY and CDR2 SVGAGI (reference sequence). V lost 6 bases and J lost 2, with 4 bases in between. This CDR3 has 11 amino acids. The CDR3 bases are TGTGCCAGCAGCCAGCAAGAGACCCAGTACTTC. Protein product: CASSQQETQYF.

The CDR3 loop reads CASSAGQGAAPGANVLTF. The CDR3 nucleotides read TGTGCCAGCAGCGCCGGACAGGGGGCGGCCCCTGGGGCCAACGTCCTGACTTTC. The chain combines TRBV9 with TRBJ2-6; 11 nucleotides agree with TRBD1. CDR1 and CDR2 (germline): SGDLS, YYNGEE. The CDR3 is made up of 18 amino acids. V gave up 3 bases and J gave up 2 bases; unmatched junction bases: 7. Combining the CDR3 with reference TRBV9 and TRBJ2-6 gives the whole variable domain DSGVTQTPKHLITATGQRVTLRCSPRSGDLSVYWYQQSLDQGLQFLIQYYNGEERAKGNILERFSAQQFPDLHSELNLSSLELGDSALYFCASSAGQGAAPGANVLTFGAGSRLTVL.

This chain connects TRBV10-3 to TRBJ2-3, with 8 bases aligning to TRBD1. Germline lookup yields CDR1 ENHRY and CDR2 SYGVKD. The CDR3 is 15 amino acids. Trimming took 10 bases from V and 4 from J; bases not matched to a gene: 13. CDR3 region: CATSPQDRVADTQYF. The CDR3 nucleotides are TGTGCCACCAGCCCCCAGGACAGGGTTGCAGATACGCAGTATTTT.

The V gene is TRBV18, the J gene TRBJ1-1, with TRBD1 matching over 9 bases. Germline lookup yields CDR1 KGHSH and CDR2 LQKENI. With 5 bases clipped from V and 1 base from J, the junction kept 5 bases outside the gene matches. This CDR3 contains 15 residues. In nucleotides, the CDR3 is TGTGCCAGCTCAAGGGGACAGGGTAGGAACACTGAAGCTTTCTTT. This gives the protein CASSRGQGRNTEAFF.

This chain links TRBV13 with TRBJ2-5; TRBD2 is a possible D gene (6 bases). Germline lookup yields CDR1 PRHDT and CDR2 FYEKMQ (reference sequence). The CDR3 runs to 16 residues. Trimming removed 5 bases from V and 10 bases from J, with 26 bases in between. CDR3 sequence reads: CASSRVGMDARRDQYF. The CDR3 bases are TGTGCCAGCAGCCGGGTCGGAATGGACGCTAGGAGGGACCAGTACTTC.

The V gene is TRBV11-2, the J gene TRBJ2-3, with D maybe TRBD2 (6 bases). V lost 0 bases and J 2 bases, leaving 18 bases between the germline ends. CDR3 size: 18 residues. The germline V gene has CDR1 SGHAT and CDR2 FQNNGV. The DNA for the CDR3 is TGTGCCAGCAGCTTAGATCAATCCTTAGGGACTTACACAGATACGCAGTATTTT. This sequence encodes CASSLDQSLGTYTDTQYF.

This CDR3 is CASRPGLAGVKEQFF. The CDR3 nucleotides are TGTGCCAGTAGGCCGGGACTAGCGGGAGTTAAGGAGCAGTTCTTC. The rearrangement links TRBV19 to TRBJ2-1, with 14 bases lining up with TRBD2. Trimming removed 6 bases from V and 10 bases from J; junction bases left unmatched: 8. Germline loops: CDR1 LNHDA, CDR2 SQIVND (reference sequence). The CDR3 spans 15 residues.

The chain uses TRBV5-1 and TRBJ2-7; D is perhaps TRBD1 (5 bases). This CDR3 region has 13 residues. With 4 bases removed from V and 3 bases from J, the gap between germline ends came to 11 bases. Germline CDR1 is SGHRS and CDR2 is YFSETQ. CDR3 amino acids: CASSPPGNYEQYF. The CDR3 region has the DNA TGCGCCAGCAGCCCTCCAGGGAACTACGAGCAGTACTTC.

CDR3 in amino acids: CASQFTGNTIYF. The CDR3 region has the DNA TGTGCCAGCCAGTTCACTGGAAACACCATATATTTT. The V gene is TRBV6-1, the J gene TRBJ1-3; no firm D call. V dropped 8 bases and J dropped 2 bases, with 7 bases sitting between them. From germline, CDR1 is MNHNS and CDR2 SASEGT. The CDR3 has 12 amino acids.

The chain links TRBV2 to TRBJ2-5; D possibly corresponds to TRBD2 (5 bases). The ends were cut back, 3 bases at V and 2 bases at J, with 7 bases in the middle. Germline V CDR1 and CDR2: SNHLY, FYNNEI. The length of the CDR3 is 13 residues. CDR3 amino acids: CASSDGVQETQYF. The CDR3 DNA follows: TGTGCCAGCAGTGACGGGGTACAAGAGACCCAGTACTTC. The full variable domain, in which reference TRBV2 and TRBJ2-5 provide the parts outside the CDR3, is EPEVTQTPSHQVTQMGQEVILRCVPISNHLYFYWYRQILGQKVEFLVSFYNNEISEKSEIFDDQFSVERPDGSNFTLKIRSTKLEDSAMYFCASSDGVQETQYFGPGTRLLVL.

This rearrangement joins TRBV2 to TRBJ2-3; a possible D gene is TRBD2 (6 bases). The V gene lost 5 bases and the J gene lost 1 base, with 10 bases spanning the gap. The CDR3 totals 14 residues. Germline V gene data show CDR1 as SNHLY and CDR2 as FYNNEI. The CDR3 region is CASSLSGGTDTQYF. The CDR3 DNA follows: TGTGCCAGCAGTTTATCGGGAGGCACAGATACGCAGTATTTT. Full variable domain (remainder filled in from reference TRBV2 and TRBJ2-3): EPEVTQTPSHQVTQMGQEVILRCVPISNHLYFYWYRQILGQKVEFLVSFYNNEISEKSEIFDDQFSVERPDGSNFTLKIRSTKLEDSAMYFCASSLSGGTDTQYFGPGTRLTVL.

The V call is TRBV29-1, the J call TRBJ2-2, with TRBD1 matching over 7 bases. The CDR3 has 16 residues. The germline CDR1 and CDR2 sequences are SQVTM and ANQGSEA. Trimming removed 7 bases from V and 2 bases from J; junction bases left unmatched: 13. DNA for the CDR3: TGCAGCGGTCGAACAGGGGCCACCCCTAACACCGGGGAGCTGTTTTTT. It yields the protein CSGRTGATPNTGELFF.

V gene TRBV18 combines with J gene TRBJ1-1; unclear D gene. Germline V gives CDR1 KGHSH, CDR2 LQKENI. Trimming pared 6 bases from V and 4 bases from J, leaving 15 bases between. The length of the CDR3 is 14 residues. This CDR3 reads CASSGTVLGTEAFF. CDR3 bases: TGTGCCAGCTCGGGCACCGTTTTGGGCACTGAAGCTTTCTTT.

The chain carries TRBV15 and TRBJ2-7; the match to TRBD2 covers 7 bases. This CDR3 spans 16 amino acids. CDR1 and CDR2 from the germline V gene are LNHNV and YYDKDF (reference sequence). V trimming: 0 bases; J trimming: 1 base; junction bases outside the gene matches: 6. The CDR3 spells CATSREAGRLSYEQYF. In DNA, the CDR3 is TGTGCCACCAGCAGAGAAGCGGGACGGCTATCCTACGAGCAGTACTTC.

Concerning this clone itself: At one end the junction does not follow the germline gene, possibly because of a read error. The chain couples TRBV10-1 to TRBJ2-6, with 7 bases that match TRBD1. Germline CDR1 and CDR2: WNHNN and SYGVQD (reference sequence). The CDR3 consists of 15 residues. CDR3 amino acids: CASSAKGAGANVLTF. For the CDR3, the DNA is TGCGCCAGCAGTGCAAAGGGGGCTGGGGCCAACGTCCTAACTTTC.

V and J are TRBV25-1 and TRBJ2-7; TRBD1 is a possible D gene (6 bases). Germline V lookup: CDR1 MGHDK, CDR2 SYGVNS. V lost 4 bases, J lost 6 bases, and 7 bases lay in between. The CDR3 totals 11 residues. This CDR3 reads CASSGGGEQYF. The CDR3 DNA reads as TGTGCCAGCAGTGGAGGGGGCGAGCAGTACTTC.

The chain uses TRBV15 and TRBJ2-7; D is possibly TRBD1 (6 bases). The V and J ends lost 0 bases and 5 bases respectively, with 14 bases between them. The CDR3 runs to 15 residues. Per germline, CDR1 LNHNV and CDR2 YYDKDF (reference sequence). The CDR3 DNA follows: TGTGCCACCAGCAGAGATATGGGACAATACAACGAGCAGTACTTC. This gives the protein CATSRDMGQYNEQYF.